The clone carrying this TCR beta chain occurred a few times. The antigen is not known. Through a sample-barcoded 5' primer and a J-beta primer mix, a second PCR was run for roughly 6 to 12 cycles. A single record per CDR3 protein comes from TCRdb applying MiXCR to the 5' RACE reads. Of about 970,000 distinct CDR3 sequences detected, 45% to 60% appear once; the ten largest clones hold about a fifth. CDR1 and CDR2 (germline): DFQATT, SNEGSKA (reference sequence). Trimming removed 5 bases at V and 0 bases at J, with 17 bases between. The CDR3 extends over 16 amino acids. The sample originates from a study of blood T cells in healthy people across ages. Study-level points and caveats: Both higher diversity and more naive CD4+ cells marked long-lived donors when set against aged donors. It was not possible, with unsorted PBMCs, to conclusively compare naive and antigen-experienced cells. Per-million-T-cell TCR beta diversity fell roughly linearly with age.

This TCR was sampled from a woman in her sixties or seventies in good health. The chain has TRBV20-1 and TRBJ2-1; D may match TRBD1 or TRBD2 (5 bases each). Source material: blood. This CDR3 reads CSAEKRRGSSYNEQFF. CDR3 nucleotides: TGCAGTGCTGAAAAAAGACGGGGCAGCTCCTACAATGAGCAGTTCTTC.